The text below deals with one TCR beta chain. What it recognizes is unknown. These data are taken from a study of beta chain features in type 1 diabetes. TCRB transcripts that were expressed got sequenced, as all of the isolated RNA had been reverse transcribed. The repertoire was sequenced with immunoSEQ multiplex PCR; TCRdb's copy has only in-frame clones and lacks some. Of 400,000 to 600,000 clones listed, approximately 28% are singletons. General study results and limits: TCRB repertoires of naive, central memory and Treg cells appeared more similar among patients than among healthy donors. Lower insertion and higher deletion counts appeared at VDJ junctions in type 1 diabetes patients. All four CD4+ subsets of Type 1 diabetes patients contained TCRB CDR3s that were moderately but significantly shorter.

Germline loops: CDR1 MDHEN, CDR2 SYDVKM. This CDR3 region has 15 residues. Trimming left V 6 bases short and J 1 base short, with 16 bases between. This chain uses TRBV28 with TRBJ2-7; D could derive from TRBD1 or TRBD2 (5 bases each). This receptor was obtained from a man younger than 35 in good health. The sequenced sample was naive CD4+ T cells from blood. DNA of the CDR3: TGTGCCAGCAGCCGCTTGGGGGAGAGGTCCTACGAGCAGTACTTC. This gives the protein CASSRLGERSYEQYF.